Sequencing of this TCR beta chain was carried out in a study of blood T cell repertoires in COVID-19. Per the authors' pipeline: Counts of nucleated cells, estimated from reference gene primer amplification, were obtained. Assay: immunoSEQ multiplex PCR; the TCRdb copy retains only in-frame clones and omits some. For V, J and clone size, that table is used; D and trimming come from the DNA. The sample has about 30,000 clones; 70% to 90% are singletons. Trimming cost V 4 bases and J 3 bases, with 8 bases left between them. Germline values: CDR1 SGHDT, CDR2 YYEEEE. The CDR3 contains 12 residues. The chain combines TRBV5-6 with TRBJ2-7; D gene unclear. This TCR came from a man in his sixties or seventies with acute or convalescent COVID-19. Input material: peripheral blood. CDR3 sequence: CASSSRYYEQYF. The CDR3 bases are TGTGCCAGCAGCAGCCGGTACTACGAGCAGTACTTC.